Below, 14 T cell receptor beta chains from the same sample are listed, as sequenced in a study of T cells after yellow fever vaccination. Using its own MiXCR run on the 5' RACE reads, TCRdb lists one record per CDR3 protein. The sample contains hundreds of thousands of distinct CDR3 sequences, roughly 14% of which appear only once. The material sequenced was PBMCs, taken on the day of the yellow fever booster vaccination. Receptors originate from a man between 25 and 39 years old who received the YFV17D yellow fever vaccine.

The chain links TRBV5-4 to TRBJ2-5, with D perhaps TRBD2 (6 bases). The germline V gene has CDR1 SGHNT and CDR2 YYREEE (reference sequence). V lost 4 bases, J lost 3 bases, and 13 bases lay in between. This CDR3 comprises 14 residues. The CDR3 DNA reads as TGTGCCAGCAGCCGGGGGAACCATGAAGAGACCCAGTACTTC. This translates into CASSRGNHEETQYF.

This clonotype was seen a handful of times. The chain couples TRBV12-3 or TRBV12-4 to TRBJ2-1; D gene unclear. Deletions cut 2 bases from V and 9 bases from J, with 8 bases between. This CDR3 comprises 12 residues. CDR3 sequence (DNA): TGTGCCAGCAGTTTAAGCCGGAGTGAGCAGTTCTTC. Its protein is CASSLSRSEQFF.

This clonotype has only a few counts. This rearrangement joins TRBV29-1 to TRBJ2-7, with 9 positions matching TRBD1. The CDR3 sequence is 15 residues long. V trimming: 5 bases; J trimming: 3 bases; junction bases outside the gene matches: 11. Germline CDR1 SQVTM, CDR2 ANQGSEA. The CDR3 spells CSVLQGQGQFYEQYF. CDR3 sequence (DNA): TGCAGCGTTTTGCAGGGACAGGGCCAATTCTACGAGCAGTACTTC.

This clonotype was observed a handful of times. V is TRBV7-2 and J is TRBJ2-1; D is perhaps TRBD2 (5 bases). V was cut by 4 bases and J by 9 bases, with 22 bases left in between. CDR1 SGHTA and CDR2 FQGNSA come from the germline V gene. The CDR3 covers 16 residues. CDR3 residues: CASSSDVGVYIGEQFF. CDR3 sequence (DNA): TGTGCCAGCAGCTCGGATGTGGGAGTGTATATCGGTGAGCAGTTCTTC.

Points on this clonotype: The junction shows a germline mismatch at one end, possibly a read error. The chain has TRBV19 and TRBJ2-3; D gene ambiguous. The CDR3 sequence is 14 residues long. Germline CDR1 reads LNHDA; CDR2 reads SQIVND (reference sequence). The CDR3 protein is CASSISYSTDTLYF. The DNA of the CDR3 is TGTGCCAGTAGTATTTCGTATTCCACAGATACGCTGTATTTT.

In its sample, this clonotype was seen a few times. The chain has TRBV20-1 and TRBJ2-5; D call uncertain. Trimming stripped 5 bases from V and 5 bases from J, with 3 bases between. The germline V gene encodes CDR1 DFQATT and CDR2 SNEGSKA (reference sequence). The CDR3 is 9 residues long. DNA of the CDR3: TGCAGTGCTCAGGAGACCCAGTACTTC. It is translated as CSAQETQYF.

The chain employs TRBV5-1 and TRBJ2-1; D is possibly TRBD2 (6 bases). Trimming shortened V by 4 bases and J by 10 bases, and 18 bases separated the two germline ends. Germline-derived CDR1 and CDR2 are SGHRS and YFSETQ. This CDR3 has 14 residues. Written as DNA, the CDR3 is TGCGCCAGCAGCAAGGGACTCCTAGCAGACGAGCAGTTCTTC. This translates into CASSKGLLADEQFF.

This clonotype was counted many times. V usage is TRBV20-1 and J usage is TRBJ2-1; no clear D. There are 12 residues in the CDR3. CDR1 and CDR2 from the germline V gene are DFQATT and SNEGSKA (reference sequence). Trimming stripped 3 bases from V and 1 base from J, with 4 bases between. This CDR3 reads CSARLSYNEQFF. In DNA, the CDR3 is TGCAGTGCTAGGTTGTCCTACAATGAGCAGTTCTTC.

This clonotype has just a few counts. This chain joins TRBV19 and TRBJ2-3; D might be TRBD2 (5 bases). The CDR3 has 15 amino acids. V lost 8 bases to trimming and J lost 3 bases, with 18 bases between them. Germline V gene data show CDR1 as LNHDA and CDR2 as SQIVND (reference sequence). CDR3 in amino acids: CASSLGEGLTDTQYF. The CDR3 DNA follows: TGTGCCAGTTCTCTGGGAGAGGGCCTTACAGATACGCAGTATTTT.

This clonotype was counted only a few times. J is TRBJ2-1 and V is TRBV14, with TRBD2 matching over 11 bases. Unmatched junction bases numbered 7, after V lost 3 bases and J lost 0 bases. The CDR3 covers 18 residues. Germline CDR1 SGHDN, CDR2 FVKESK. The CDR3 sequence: CASSHLSGRGSSYNEQFF. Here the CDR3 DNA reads TGTGCCAGCAGCCACCTTAGCGGGAGGGGGAGCTCCTACAATGAGCAGTTCTTC.

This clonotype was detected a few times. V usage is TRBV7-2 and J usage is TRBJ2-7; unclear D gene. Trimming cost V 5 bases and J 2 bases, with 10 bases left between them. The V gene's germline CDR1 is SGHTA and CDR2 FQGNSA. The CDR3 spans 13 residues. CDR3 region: CASSRLSTYEQYF. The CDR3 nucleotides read TGTGCCAGCAGCCGCCTGTCGACCTACGAGCAGTACTTC.

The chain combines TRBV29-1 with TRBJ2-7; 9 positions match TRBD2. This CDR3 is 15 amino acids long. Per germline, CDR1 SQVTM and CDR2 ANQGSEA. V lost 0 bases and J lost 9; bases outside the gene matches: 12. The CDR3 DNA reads TGCAGCGTTGAAGACTCCGGGACTAGCCCTCTCGCGCAGTACTTC. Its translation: CSVEDSGTSPLAQYF.

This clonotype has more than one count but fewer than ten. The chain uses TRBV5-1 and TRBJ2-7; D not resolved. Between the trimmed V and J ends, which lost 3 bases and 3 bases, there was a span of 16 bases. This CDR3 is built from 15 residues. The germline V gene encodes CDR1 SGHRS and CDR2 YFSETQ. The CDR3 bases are TGCGCCAGCAGCTCACACCCATCTGGCCTCTACGAGCAGTACTTC. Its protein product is CASSSHPSGLYEQYF. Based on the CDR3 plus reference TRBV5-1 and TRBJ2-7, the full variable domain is KAGVTQTPRYLIKTRGQQVTLSCSPISGHRSVSWYQQTPGQGLQFLFEYFSETQRNKGNFPGRFSGRQFSNSRSEMNVSTLELGDSALYLCASSSHPSGLYEQYFGPGTRLTVT.

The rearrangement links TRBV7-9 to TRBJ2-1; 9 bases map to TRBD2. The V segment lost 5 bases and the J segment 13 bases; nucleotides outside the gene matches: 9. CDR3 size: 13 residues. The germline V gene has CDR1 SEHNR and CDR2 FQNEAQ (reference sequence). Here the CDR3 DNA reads TGTGCCAGCAGCGCGACGAGGACTAGCGTCCAGTTCTTC. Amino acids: CASSATRTSVQFF.